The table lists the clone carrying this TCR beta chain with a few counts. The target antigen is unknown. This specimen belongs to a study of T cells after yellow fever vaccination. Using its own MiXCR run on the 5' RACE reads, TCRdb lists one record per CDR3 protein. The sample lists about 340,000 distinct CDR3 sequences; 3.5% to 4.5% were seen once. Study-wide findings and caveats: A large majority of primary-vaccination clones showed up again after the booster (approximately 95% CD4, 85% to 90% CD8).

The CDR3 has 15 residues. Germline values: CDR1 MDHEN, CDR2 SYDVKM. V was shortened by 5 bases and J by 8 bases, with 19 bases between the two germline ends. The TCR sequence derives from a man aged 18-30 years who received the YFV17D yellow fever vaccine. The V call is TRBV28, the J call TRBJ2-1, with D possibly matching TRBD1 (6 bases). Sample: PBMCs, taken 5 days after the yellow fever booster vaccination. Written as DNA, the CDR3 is TGTGCCAGCAGTCCATCAGGGGAAGGGGACGATGAGCAGTTCTTC. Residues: CASSPSGEGDDEQFF.